Given below is one T cell receptor (beta chain) in context. The CDR3 runs 15 residues. Germline V CDR1 and CDR2: SGHVS, FNYEAQ. J gave up 6 bases and V 1 base, and 5 bases lay outside the gene matches. The source of the sample is a study of blood T cell repertoires in COVID-19. Turning to the study itself: The origin of the acute and convalescent COVID-19 samples was the United States, Italy and Spain. From T cells, B-cell-depleted T cells, or PBMCs came the material, which was cDNA or gDNA.

In the source study's methods: Quantification of nucleated cells was approximated via reference gene primer amplification. TCRdb keeps only in-frame clones here, not all; method: immunoSEQ multiplex PCR. The DNA gave D and trimming, while V, J and clone size come from that table. The sample contains about 70,000 clones, about 88% of which appear only once. The sample consisted of peripheral blood. The rearrangement links TRBV7-6 to TRBJ2-1; TRBD2 aligns across 8 bases. This receptor was taken from a human donor in a cohort sampled during active COVID-19. The CDR3 sequence: CASSLGGLAFNEQFF. The CDR3 DNA reads as TGTGCCAGCAGCTTAGGAGGACTAGCTTTCAATGAGCAGTTCTTC.